The 18 T cell receptor beta chains reported below all come from one sample, sequenced in a study of beta chain features in type 1 diabetes. Every bit of the isolated RNA underwent reverse transcription, so sequencing read expressed TCRB transcripts. Generated by immunoSEQ multiplex PCR, the TCRdb table keeps only in-frame clones and is missing some. The sample lists some 230,000 clones; 9% to 10% were seen once. The sample was naive CD4+ T cells from blood. The receptors derive from a woman aged 18-29 years in good health.

This clone came up many times. This chain uses TRBV30 with TRBJ1-1; a possible D gene is TRBD1 (6 bases). Trimming cost V 1 base and J 5 bases, with 8 bases left between them. This CDR3 has 12 residues. CDR1 and CDR2 (germline): GTSNPN, SVGIG (reference sequence). CDR3 nucleotide sequence: TGTGCCTGGAGTGAGGGGGAAACTGAAGCTTTCTTT. Translated, it gives CAWSEGETEAFF. Full variable domain (rest looked up from reference TRBV30 and TRBJ1-1): SQTIHQWPATLVQPVGSPLSLECTVEGTSNPNLYWYRQAAGRGLQLLFYSVGIGQISSEVPQNLSASRPQDRQFILSSKKLLLSDSGFYLCAWSEGETEAFFGQGTRLTVV.

Comment on this clone: Germline and junction disagree at one end, which may indicate a read error. This sequence joins TRBV14 and TRBJ2-1; 9 bases match TRBD2. Germline V gene sequence: CDR1 SGHDN, CDR2 FVKESK. This CDR3 contains 16 residues. The CDR3 coding sequence is TGTGCCAGCAGCCAAGAAGGCCTAGCGGGGTACAATAAGCAGTTCTTC. Translated, it gives CASSQEGLAGYNKQFF.

This clone was recorded a few times. The J gene is TRBJ2-7, the V gene TRBV10-3; 7 positions agree with TRBD1. Germline V gene lookup returns CDR1 ENHRY and CDR2 SYGVKD. The CDR3 spans 11 residues. Germline trimming cut 6 bases from V and 7 bases from J; bases unmatched to any gene: 3. The chain's CDR3 is CAIRGQLEQYF. The CDR3, as DNA: TGTGCCATCAGGGGACAGTTGGAGCAGTACTTC.

The DNA for the CDR3 is TGCGCCAGCAGCCGCTCAGGGGGCAGCTCCTACAATGAGCAGTTCTTC. Protein product: CASSRSGGSSYNEQFF. The chain recombines TRBV4-1 with TRBJ2-1, with 8 positions matching TRBD1. After removal of 4 bases from V and 0 bases from J, the junction contained 5 bases not matched to a gene. The CDR3 is made up of 16 amino acids. Germline loops: CDR1 MGHRA, CDR2 YSYEKL.

This clone was observed a few times. The genes are TRBV7-2 and TRBJ1-5; D remains unclear. This CDR3 comprises 15 residues. CDR1 and CDR2 (germline): SGHTA, FQGNSA. V lost 5 bases, J lost 2 bases, and 13 bases lay in between. CDR3 protein: CASSPTGLGNQPQHF. In DNA, the CDR3 is TGTGCCAGCAGCCCGACGGGGTTGGGCAATCAGCCCCAGCATTTT.

The J gene is TRBJ2-1, the V gene TRBV5-4; 7 positions agree with TRBD2. The CDR3 runs 15 residues. The trim removed 4 bases at V and 10 bases at J, leaving 14 bases unmatched. Germline V gives CDR1 SGHNT, CDR2 YYREEE (reference sequence). The CDR3 here is CASSPAGEGYKEQFF. As DNA, the CDR3 is TGTGCCAGCAGCCCCGCTGGGGAGGGGTATAAGGAGCAGTTCTTC. The variable domain in full, completed from reference TRBV5-4 and TRBJ2-1, reads ETGVTQSPTHLIKTRGQQVTLRCSSQSGHNTVSWYQQALGQGPQFIFQYYREEENGRGNFPPRFSGLQFPNYSSELNVNALELDDSALYLCASSPAGEGYKEQFFGPGTRLTVL.

V and J are TRBV7-2 and TRBJ1-2; tentatively, D is TRBD1 (5 bases). This CDR3 contains 16 residues. From germline, CDR1 is SGHTA and CDR2 FQGNSA. V lost 4 bases to trimming and J lost 2 bases, with 17 bases between them. CDR3 sequence reads: CASSSSPRGSNYGYTF. The CDR3 DNA sequence: TGTGCCAGCAGCTCCTCCCCTCGGGGGAGCAACTATGGCTACACCTTC.

This clone was observed many times. CDR3 sequence reads: CASRKQGNEQFF. For the CDR3, the DNA is TGTGCCAGTCGCAAGCAGGGGAATGAGCAGTTCTTC. The chain couples TRBV19 to TRBJ2-1, with a possible D match to TRBD1 (6 bases). This CDR3 comprises 12 residues. The germline V gene encodes CDR1 LNHDA and CDR2 SQIVND (reference sequence). The germline V and J ends were trimmed by 8 bases and 7 bases, with 12 bases remaining between them. Drawing the rest from reference TRBV19 and TRBJ2-1, the complete variable domain is DGGITQSPKYLFRKEGQNVTLSCEQNLNHDAMYWYRQDPGQGLRLIYYSQIVNDFQKGDIAEGYSVSREKKESFPLTVTSAQKNPTAFYLCASRKQGNEQFFGPGTRLTVL.

This clone has only one observation. The chain uses TRBV5-1 and TRBJ1-3, with 7 positions matching TRBD1. Trimming took 4 bases from V and 3 from J; bases not matched to a gene: 10. The length of the CDR3 is 16 residues. CDR1 and CDR2 (germline): SGHRS, YFSETQ. The DNA for the CDR3 is TGCGCCAGCAGCGGCGGGACAGCGTCTGTTGGAAACACCATATATTTT. It encodes CASSGGTASVGNTIYF.

This chain connects TRBV6-6 to TRBJ2-1; 8 bases are a match to TRBD1. V dropped 5 bases and J dropped 6; count of bases not matched to a gene: 12. This CDR3 contains 16 residues. Germline V gives CDR1 MNHNY, CDR2 SVGAGI (reference sequence). CDR3 sequence: CASSPPGQGKGNEQFF. The CDR3 nucleotides read TGTGCCAGCAGTCCCCCAGGACAGGGAAAAGGCAATGAGCAGTTCTTC.

This clone was observed at least ten times. V gene TRBV7-9 combines with J gene TRBJ1-5; D remains unclear. Per germline, CDR1 SEHNR and CDR2 FQNEAQ (reference sequence). This CDR3 region has 15 residues. V lost 4 bases to trimming and J lost 2 bases, with 12 bases between them. The CDR3 DNA follows: TGTGCCAGCAGCTCCCTCGAGGGTGGCAATCAGCCCCAGCATTTT. Its translation is CASSSLEGGNQPQHF.

This clone was counted between two and nine times. V and J are TRBV25-1 and TRBJ2-7; maybe TRBD2 (6 bases). This CDR3 has 14 residues. Trimming took off 6 bases at V and 3 bases at J, with 15 bases between the two ends. Looked up from germline, CDR1 is MGHDK and CDR2 is SYGVNS. Here the CDR3 reads CASRRGAGFYEQYF. The DNA for the CDR3 is TGTGCCAGCAGGAGGGGCGCGGGGTTCTACGAGCAGTACTTC.

This clone showed up just a few times. The chain has TRBV7-6 and TRBJ2-7; D unresolved. V was clipped by 5 bases and J by 6 bases, with 14 bases between them. The CDR3 totals 13 residues. CDR1 and CDR2 (germline): SGHVS, FNYEAQ. The CDR3 region has the DNA TGTGCCAGCAGCCTCACGGCAGGTTCCGAGCAGTACTTC. Amino acids: CASSLTAGSEQYF.

This clone showed up just a few times. This chain connects TRBV5-1 to TRBJ2-7; 13 positions agree with TRBD2. J was trimmed by 0 bases and V by 2 bases; bases with no gene match: 2. This CDR3 region has 16 residues. Germline loops: CDR1 SGHRS, CDR2 YFSETQ. CDR3 in amino acids: CASSFGTSGISYEQYF. The CDR3, as DNA: TGCGCCAGCAGCTTTGGGACTAGCGGGATCTCCTACGAGCAGTACTTC.

The CDR3: CASSSPGGPSSYEQYF. The CDR3 nucleotides are TGTGCCAGTAGTAGCCCGGGGGGTCCGTCGAGCTACGAGCAGTACTTC. The J gene is TRBJ2-7, the V gene TRBV19; 7 bases map to TRBD2. The CDR3 runs to 16 residues. Germline assignment: CDR1 LNHDA and CDR2 SQIVND (reference sequence). The trim removed 4 bases at V and 3 bases at J, leaving 12 bases unmatched.

The chain couples TRBV18 to TRBJ1-4; D ambiguous. Trimming removed 4 bases at V and 8 bases at J, with 14 bases between. CDR1 is KGHSH and CDR2 is LQKENI in the germline V gene. This CDR3 has 14 amino acids. The CDR3 DNA reads as TGTGCCAGCTCACGGGATAGACGGAGGGAAAAACTGTTTTTT. Its protein is CASSRDRRREKLFF.

The chain combines TRBV5-4 with TRBJ2-4; perhaps TRBD1 as D (6 bases). The germline V gene encodes CDR1 SGHNT and CDR2 YYREEE (reference sequence). Between the trimmed V and J ends, which lost 0 bases and 9 bases, there was a span of 13 bases. The CDR3 spans 14 residues. CDR3 sequence reads: CASSLESGVTIQYF. For the CDR3, the DNA is TGTGCCAGCAGCTTGGAGTCAGGGGTTACCATTCAGTACTTC. The variable domain in full, completed from reference TRBV5-4 and TRBJ2-4, reads ETGVTQSPTHLIKTRGQQVTLRCSSQSGHNTVSWYQQALGQGPQFIFQYYREEENGRGNFPPRFSGLQFPNYSSELNVNALELDDSALYLCASSLESGVTIQYFGAGTRLSVL.

This clone has a handful of counts. The chain combines TRBV29-1 with TRBJ1-1, with D perhaps matching TRBD1 (5 bases). Germline V lookup: CDR1 SQVTM, CDR2 ANQGSEA. CDR3 length: 8 amino acids. The CDR3 protein is CSTSGTFF. As DNA, the CDR3 is TGCAGTACCTCAGGGACTTTCTTT.